A single sample gave rise to the 9 T cell receptor beta chains below, sequenced in a study of cytomegalovirus exposure and HLA in healthy donors. Here immunoSEQ multiplex PCR was the method, and the copy in TCRdb shows in-frame clones only, minus some. The sample holds approximately 280,000 clones; around 86% are singletons and the top ten take over 0.95%. Sequencing used PBMCs. Receptor source: a woman under 30 in good health and CMV-seronegative.

This rearrangement joins TRBV5-1 to TRBJ2-6; a possible D gene is TRBD2 (6 bases). CDR3 length: 16 amino acids. Germline lookup yields CDR1 SGHRS and CDR2 YFSETQ. Trimming pared 5 bases from V and 1 base from J, leaving 13 bases between. The CDR3 DNA sequence: TGCGCCAGCAGATACGCCGGGGGATCTGGGGCCAACGTCCTGACTTTC. This sequence encodes CASRYAGGSGANVLTF.

The chain combines TRBV6-6 with TRBJ1-2; 8 bases are shared with TRBD1. With 6 bases clipped from V and 6 bases from J, the junction kept 6 bases outside the gene matches. CDR1 is MNHNY and CDR2 is SVGAGI in the germline V gene (reference sequence). The CDR3 covers 13 residues. CDR3 DNA sequence: TGTGCCAGCAGAGGGCAGGGGGCCCATGGCTACACCTTC. It translates to CASRGQGAHGYTF.

This rearrangement joins TRBV4-1 to TRBJ2-7; no clear D gene. V gave up 0 bases and J gave up 2 bases, with 8 bases separating them. The CDR3 runs to 14 residues. Germline lookup yields CDR1 MGHRA and CDR2 YSYEKL. CDR3 in DNA: TGCGCCAGCAGCCAAGATGGAGTCACCTACGAGCAGTACTTC. Translated, it gives CASSQDGVTYEQYF.

The chain couples TRBV7-9 to TRBJ2-7, with 9 nucleotides matching TRBD1. CDR1 SEHNR and CDR2 FQNEAQ come from the germline V gene (reference sequence). The trim removed 5 bases at V and 7 bases at J, leaving 12 bases unmatched. The CDR3 sequence is 15 residues long. In DNA form, the CDR3 reads TGTGCCAGCAGCGGGCGGGACAGGGTCTACAGTGAGCAGTACTTC. Encoded protein: CASSGRDRVYSEQYF.

CDR3 coding DNA: TGTGCCAGCAGCTGGGAACTTGGCGGGAGAGTTAATGAGCAGTTCTTC. This sequence encodes CASSWELGGRVNEQFF. The chain combines TRBV5-6 with TRBJ2-1; 7 bases fit TRBD2. The germline CDR1 and CDR2 sequences are SGHDT and YYEEEE. The J segment lost 7 bases and the V segment lost 3 bases, leaving 13 bases of the junction unmatched. There are 16 residues in the CDR3.

J is TRBJ1-5 and V is TRBV30, with D hard to call. The ends were cut back, 2 bases at V and 6 bases at J, with 11 bases in the middle. Looked up from germline, CDR1 is GTSNPN and CDR2 is SVGIG (reference sequence). The CDR3 loop spans 13 amino acids. In DNA form, the CDR3 reads TGTGCCTGGAGTCCCCTCGATAGTCAGCCCCAGCATTTT. Protein: CAWSPLDSQPQHF.

This clone was seen a handful of times. This rearrangement joins TRBV5-1 to TRBJ2-7, with D possibly matching TRBD2 (6 bases). In germline, CDR1 is SGHRS, CDR2 YFSETQ. V gave up 7 bases and J gave up 0 bases, with 11 bases separating them. The CDR3 runs to 13 residues. The CDR3 sequence is CASGEDNSYEQYF. The CDR3 bases are TGCGCCAGCGGGGAGGACAACTCCTACGAGCAGTACTTC.

The genes are TRBV7-3 and TRBJ2-2; D is possibly TRBD2 (5 bases). Germline V gives CDR1 SGHTA, CDR2 FQGTGA. This CDR3 spans 13 amino acids. The V end was cut by 5 bases, the J end by 12 bases, with 16 bases between. The chain's CDR3 is CASSPFGEGKLFF. CDR3 nucleotide sequence: TGTGCCAGCAGCCCTTTCGGGGAAGGGAAGCTGTTTTTT.

The genes are TRBV9 and TRBJ1-1; possibly TRBD1 for D (6 bases). CDR3 length: 14 residues. Trimming left V 3 bases short and J 0 bases short, with 9 bases between. Germline V gene lookup returns CDR1 SGDLS and CDR2 YYNGEE. The CDR3 loop is CASSETGMNTEAFF. The CDR3 nucleotides read TGTGCCAGCAGCGAAACAGGGATGAACACTGAAGCTTTCTTT.